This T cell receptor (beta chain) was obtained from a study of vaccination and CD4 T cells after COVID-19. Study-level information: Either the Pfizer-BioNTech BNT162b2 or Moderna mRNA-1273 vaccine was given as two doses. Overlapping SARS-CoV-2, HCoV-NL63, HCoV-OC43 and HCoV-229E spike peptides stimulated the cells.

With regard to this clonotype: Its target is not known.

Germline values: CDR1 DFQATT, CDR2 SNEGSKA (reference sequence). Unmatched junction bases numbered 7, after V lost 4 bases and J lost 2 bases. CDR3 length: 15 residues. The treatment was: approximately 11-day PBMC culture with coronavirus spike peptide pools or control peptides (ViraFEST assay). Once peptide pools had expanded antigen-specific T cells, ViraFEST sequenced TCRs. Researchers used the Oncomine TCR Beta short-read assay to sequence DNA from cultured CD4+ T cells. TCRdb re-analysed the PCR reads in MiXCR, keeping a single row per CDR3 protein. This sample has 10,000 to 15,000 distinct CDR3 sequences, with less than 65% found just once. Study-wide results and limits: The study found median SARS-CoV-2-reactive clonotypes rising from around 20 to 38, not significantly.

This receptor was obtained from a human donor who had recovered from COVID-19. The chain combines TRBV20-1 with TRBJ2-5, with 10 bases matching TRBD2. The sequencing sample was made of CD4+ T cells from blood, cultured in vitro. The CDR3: CSATSGRRPQETQYF. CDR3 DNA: TGCAGTGCTACTAGCGGGAGACGACCTCAAGAGACCCAGTACTTC.